This T cell receptor (beta chain) was recovered during a study of cytomegalovirus exposure and HLA in healthy donors. Study-wide results and limits: An apparent linkage of common viral pathogens to several of the most significant clusters emerged in a later analysis. By a later analysis, the bulk of CMV-associated TCR beta chains appeared HLA-restricted.

Turning to this clone: What it recognizes is unknown. At one end the junction does not follow the germline gene, possibly because of a read error. This same CDR3 is encoded by further DNA sequences in the sample.

Primers: 60 Vbeta forward and 13 Jbeta reverse. Clones were read by immunoSEQ multiplex PCR, and TCRdb kept only the in-frame ones, dropping some. The repertoire consists of some 190,000 clones, with about 79% occurring once and the leading ten covering roughly 1.6%. The CDR3 contains 15 residues. Per the germline V gene, CDR1 is ENHRY and CDR2 is SYGVKD. The V call is TRBV10-3, the J call TRBJ2-7, with 10 positions matching TRBD2. The sequenced sample was PBMCs. The receptor comes from a man aged 18 to 35 in good health and CMV-seronegative. As DNA, the CDR3 is TGTGCCATCAGTGAGGAGGCTAGCGGGAGATACGAGCAGTACTTT. Amino acids: CAISEEASGRYEQYF.